These T cell receptor beta chains were read from a single sample in a study of cytomegalovirus exposure and HLA in healthy donors. Some clones are missing from TCRdb's copy, which holds only in-frame ones; the method was immunoSEQ multiplex PCR. The profile shows about 230,000 clones, around four fifths of them singletons. The sequencing sample was made of PBMCs. Receptor source: a woman aged 40 to 50 in good health and CMV-seronegative. The conserved cysteine and the conserved F or W are not part of the CDR3 here. The order of the fields is D gene, V gene, J gene, CDR3 protein. The D gene is left open where the match is weak.

NA,TRBV9,TRBJ2-1,ASSVLGHTNEQF
TRBD1,TRBV29-1,TRBJ2-5,SAGGGIATQY
NA,TRBV5-1,TRBJ1-6,ASTLDGGGDSPLH
NA,TRBV5-1,TRBJ1-2,ASSFSTSIYGYT
NA,TRBV5-1,TRBJ1-2,ASSLLGGNKDGYT
TRBD1,TRBV14,TRBJ2-3,ASSQGGTGGGDTQY
TRBD1,TRBV28,TRBJ1-1,ASSLLGTGGTEAF
TRBD2,TRBV7-9,TRBJ2-7,ASSVRGATYEQY
TRBD2,TRBV11-2,TRBJ2-1,ASDRAERGGQDEQF
NA,TRBV7-2,TRBJ2-3,ASNPRSGADTQY